This entry lists 13 T cell receptor beta chains sequenced from one sample in a study of blood T cell repertoires in COVID-19. Assay used: immunoSEQ multiplex PCR; TCRdb lists only in-frame clones, some missing. This sample has about 300,000 clones, with over 75% found just once. The specimen sequenced was PBMCs or T cells enriched from blood (not recorded which). These receptors originate from a man in his thirties or forties who had recovered from COVID-19.

The chain is built from TRBV7-2 and TRBJ2-2; 10 bases match TRBD2. Germline lookup yields CDR1 SGHTA and CDR2 FQGNSA. The ends lost 5 bases at V and 1 base at J; junction bases unmatched: 4. The CDR3 is made up of 16 amino acids. CDR3 residues: CASSRGLARNTGELFF. The CDR3 nucleotides read TGTGCCAGCAGCCGGGGACTAGCGAGGAACACCGGGGAGCTGTTTTTT.

The chain combines TRBV4-1 with TRBJ1-5; TRBD1 matches at 7 bases. Trimming at V came to 2 bases and at J to 0 bases, leaving 7 bases not matched to a gene. Germline CDR1 MGHRA, CDR2 YSYEKL. CDR3 length: 17 amino acids. The DNA for the CDR3 is TGCGCCAGCAGCCAACGGGACAGTACCTTTAGCAATCAGCCCCAGCATTTT. Translated: CASSQRDSTFSNQPQHF.

The CDR3 protein is CASSRNAGLIQFF. Here the CDR3 DNA reads TGTGCCAGCAGTAGAAACGCGGGACTAATTCAGTTCTTC. The chain employs TRBV6-5 and TRBJ2-1; 7 bases are a match to TRBD2. CDR1 and CDR2 from the germline V gene are MNHEY and SVGAGI. V gave up 5 bases and J gave up 13 bases; unmatched junction bases: 11. The CDR3 consists of 13 residues.

The chain recombines TRBV3-1 (or the pseudogene TRBV3-2) with TRBJ2-5; TRBD2 might be the D (7 bases). There are 15 residues in the CDR3. Germline CDR1 LGHDT, CDR2 YNNKEL (reference sequence). V shed 2 bases and J shed 5 bases, with 15 bases lying between them. The CDR3 nucleotides are TGTGCCAGCAGCCAAACAGGGCGGGAGAGCGAGACCCAGTACTTC. Its protein is CASSQTGRESETQYF.

This chain joins TRBV27 and TRBJ1-1, with D hard to call. Trimming stripped 2 bases from V and 11 bases from J, with 21 bases between. This CDR3 is built from 15 residues. CDR1 is MNHEY, CDR2 SMNVEV, per germline (reference sequence). The CDR3 DNA is TGTGCCAGCAGTTTAACCTACGCTTTGCCTCGGGTGGCTTTCTTT. The encoded protein is CASSLTYALPRVAFF.

The gene calls are TRBV11-3 and TRBJ2-3; no reliable D call. V was pared by 0 bases and J by 4 bases, with 14 bases between. Germline CDR1 SGHNT, CDR2 YENEEA. The CDR3 runs 16 residues. This chain's CDR3 is CASSLDGGRFSDTQYF. The CDR3 nucleotides are TGTGCCAGCAGCTTAGACGGCGGTCGGTTTTCAGATACGCAGTATTTT.

This rearrangement joins TRBV6-5 to TRBJ1-4; tentatively, D is TRBD1 (6 bases). From germline, CDR1 is MNHEY and CDR2 SVGAGI. Trimming removed 2 bases at V and 7 bases at J, with 14 bases between. CDR3 size: 15 residues. In nucleotides, the CDR3 is TGTGCCAGCAGTTACAGGGGAGGGGGTAGTGAAAAACTGTTTTTT. Translation gives CASSYRGGGSEKLFF.

The chain joins TRBV7-8 to TRBJ2-1; 9 bases match TRBD2. V lost 7 bases and J lost 2; bases outside the gene matches: 6. The CDR3 has 15 residues. Per germline, CDR1 SGHVS and CDR2 FQNEAQ. The CDR3 loop is CASTIAGAAYNEQFF. CDR3 sequence (DNA): TGTGCCAGCACCATAGCGGGAGCGGCCTACAATGAGCAGTTCTTC.

The table lists this clone with a count of one. This chain connects TRBV6-5 to TRBJ1-2, with D hard to call. CDR1 MNHEY and CDR2 SVGAGI come from the germline V gene. Trimming took 9 bases from V and 2 from J, leaving 13 bases between them. This CDR3 comprises 13 residues. The CDR3 loop reads CASFPFANYGYTF. CDR3 in DNA: TGTGCCAGTTTTCCATTCGCGAACTATGGCTACACCTTC.

This CDR3 is CATSDPGGENQPQHF. The CDR3 nucleotides read TGTGCCACCAGTGATCCAGGGGGCGAAAATCAGCCCCAGCATTTT. V gene TRBV24-1 combines with J gene TRBJ1-5; 8 nucleotides agree with TRBD1. V was pared by 3 bases and J by 4 bases, with 4 bases of the junction left unmatched. There are 15 residues in the CDR3. Germline CDR1 reads KGHDR; CDR2 reads SFDVKD.

This chain joins TRBV19 and TRBJ1-6; no firm D call. Germline V gene data show CDR1 as LNHDA and CDR2 as SQIVND (reference sequence). The CDR3 sequence is 13 residues long. Trimming pared 4 bases from V and 6 bases from J, leaving 7 bases between. CDR3 sequence reads: CASSNGINSPLHF. The CDR3 bases are TGTGCCAGTAGTAACGGGATTAATTCACCCCTCCACTTT.

As regards this clone: The junction does not match germline at one end; this may be a read error. This chain uses TRBV5-6 with TRBJ1-3, with 7 bases aligning to TRBD1. Per germline, CDR1 SGHDT and CDR2 YYEEEE. CDR3 length equals 14 residues. The CDR3 DNA reads as TGTGCCAGCAGCTTGACAGGGGCTGGGAACACCATATATTTT. It specifies CASSLTGAGNTIYF.

The chain couples TRBV3-1 (or the pseudogene TRBV3-2) to TRBJ2-7; D remains unclear. Germline lookup yields CDR1 LGHDT and CDR2 YNNKEL (reference sequence). The germline V and J ends were trimmed by 3 bases and 2 bases, with 11 bases remaining between them. The length of the CDR3 is 14 residues. The DNA of the CDR3 is TGTGCCAGCAGCCACTCCACTTCCACCTACGAGCAGTACTTC. This encodes CASSHSTSTYEQYF.